These T cell receptor beta chains were read from a single sample in a study of CD8 T cells in ankylosing spondylitis. TCRdb fed the 5' RACE reads into MiXCR, producing one record per CDR3 protein. Counted here are 200,000 to 250,000 distinct CDR3 sequences, around 11% occurring once; the ten biggest clones make up about 6.8%. Sequencing used blood, either unsorted or a sorted T cell fraction (not recorded which). The receptors come from a male donor with ankylosing spondylitis or in good health (not recorded which). CDR3s include the opening cysteine and the closing phenylalanine or tryptophan. A D gene is named only where the DNA matches it firmly. Expanded clones get a size class; other rows say once, few or many, or leave the size out.

many | TRBJ2-1 | - | TRBV20-1 | TGCAGTGCTAGGGATTCCTCCGGGACGAAAAACTACAATGAGCAGTTCTTC | CSARDSSGTKNYNEQFF
- | TRBJ1-6 | TRBD1 | TRBV18 | TGTGCCAGCTCACGGGACAGGGGAGATTCACCCCTCCACTTT | CASSRDRGDSPLHF
- | TRBJ1-1 | - | TRBV3-1 | TGTGCCAGCAGCCTTCCGGACGGGTACACTGAAGCTTTCTTT | CASSLPDGYTEAFF
- | TRBJ2-1 | TRBD2 | TRBV7-9 | TGTGCCAGCAGCCCCCAAGTGCTCGGACTAGTAGACGAGCAGTTCTTC | CASSPQVLGLVDEQFF
many | TRBJ2-7 | TRBD2 | TRBV29-1 | TGCAGCGTTGAAATAGCGGGGGACGAGCAGTACTTC | CSVEIAGDEQYF
many | TRBJ1-1 | - | TRBV20-1 | TGCAGTGCTCTTAACCTTGGTCGGGTAGGCACTGAAGCTTTCTTT | CSALNLGRVGTEAFF
few | TRBJ2-7 | - | TRBV25-1 | TGTGCCAGCATTGGTACTTCCCCCTCCTACGAGCAGTACTTC | CASIGTSPSYEQYF
many | TRBJ1-2 | - | TRBV3-1 | TGTGCCAGCAGCCAACAAAGGGGACCCCATGGCTACACCTTC | CASSQQRGPHGYTF
once | TRBJ2-3 | TRBD2 | TRBV5-1 | TGCGCCAGCAGCTCCTCACTAGCGGGTGGGGTAGGTACGCAGTATTTT | CASSSSLAGGVGTQYF
many | TRBJ2-2 | - | TRBV3-1 | TGTGCCAGCAGCCTCGGAGGGCCAGCCGGGGAGCTGTTTTTT | CASSLGGPAGELFF
many | TRBJ2-3 | TRBD2 | TRBV20-1 | TGCAGTACCCCGGGACTAGCGGGGACAGATACGCAGTATTTT | CSTPGLAGTDTQYF
- | TRBJ2-7 | - | TRBV7-9 | TGTGCCAGCAGCTCGACACGTTTGGGCGAGCAGTACTTC | CASSSTRLGEQYF
few | TRBJ2-7 | - | TRBV15 | TGTGCCACCAGCAGAGGACAGTTCTACGAGCAGTACTTC | CATSRGQFYEQYF
many | TRBJ2-7 | - | TRBV12-3/TRBV12-4 | TGTGCCAGCAGTTATTGGTACGAGCAGTACTTC | CASSYWYEQYF
- | TRBJ2-5 | - | TRBV5-4 | TGTGCCAGCAGCTTGCAGGTCGGGGCAGAGACCCAGTACTTC | CASSLQVGAETQYF
many | TRBJ2-1 | TRBD1 | TRBV10-3 | TGTGCCATCAGTGACTCCGGGACAGGTTACAATGAGCAGTTCTTC | CAISDSGTGYNEQFF
many | TRBJ2-7 | TRBD1 | TRBV20-1 | TGCAGTGCTCATCGCTCGGGACAGGCCTACGAGCAGTACTTC | CSAHRSGQAYEQYF
once | TRBJ2-1 | - | TRBV10-3 | TGTGCCATCAGCGGGGGTTTGGATGAGCAGTTCTTC | CAISGGLDEQFF
many | TRBJ2-2 | - | TRBV14 | TGTGCCAGCAGCCAAGATATCAGGGACGGGGAGCTGTTTTTT | CASSQDIRDGELFF
many | TRBJ1-4 | - | TRBV12-3/TRBV12-4 | TGTGCCAGCAAACATACCGCAACTAATGAAAAACTGTTTTTT | CASKHTATNEKLFF
- | TRBJ2-7 | - | TRBV5-1 | TGCGCCAGCAGCCTAGGGACCAGAAATATCAACTACGAGCAGTACTTC | CASSLGTRNINYEQYF
- | TRBJ2-2 | - | TRBV5-1 | TGCGCCAGCAGCTTGGACGGGGAGGTCACCGGGGAGCTGTTTTTT | CASSLDGEVTGELFF
- | TRBJ2-2 | - | TRBV28 | TGTGCCAGCAGACAATCCACTGGGTTGAACACCGGGGAGCTGTTTTTT | CASRQSTGLNTGELFF
few | TRBJ2-3 | TRBD2 | TRBV7-2 | TGTGCCAGCAGCTCCGGGACTAGCGGGGGGGTGGGCGATACGCAGTATTTT | CASSSGTSGGVGDTQYF
many | TRBJ1-1 | - | TRBV12-3/TRBV12-4 | TGTGCCAGCAGTACACATGGGGAGAACACTGAAGCTTTCTTT | CASSTHGENTEAFF
many | TRBJ2-5 | TRBD2 | TRBV20-1 | TGCAGTGCTAGAGGCAAACCGGGACTACAAGAGACCCAGTACTTC | CSARGKPGLQETQYF
few | TRBJ2-5 | TRBD2 | TRBV3-1 | TGTGCCAGCAGCCAAGGACTAGCGGGTACACAAGAGACCCAGTACTTC | CASSQGLAGTQETQYF
many | TRBJ1-6 | - | TRBV5-1 | TGCGCCAGCAGTCCGCGGACGGAAGATAATTCACCCCTCCACTTT | CASSPRTEDNSPLHF
- | TRBJ2-3 | - | TRBV7-9 | TGTGCCAGCAGCTTAGCAGTGACCGCCCTCCCAGATACGCAGTATTTT | CASSLAVTALPDTQYF
few | TRBJ2-1 | TRBD2 | TRBV2 | TGTGCCAGCAGGCCTACCGGGACTAGCGGGAGCGAGCAGTTCTTC | CASRPTGTSGSEQFF
- | TRBJ2-1 | - | TRBV3-1 | TGTGCCAGCAGCCAAGTTTCGGTGGGGCCAGCCTACAATGAGCAGTTCTTC | CASSQVSVGPAYNEQFF
many | TRBJ1-3 | - | TRBV5-1 | TGCGCCAGCAGCTTCGGGGGAACCTCTGGAAACACCATATATTTT | CASSFGGTSGNTIYF
- | TRBJ2-7 | TRBD2 | TRBV10-2 | TGCGCCAGCAGTGATAGCGGGGACGACGAGCAGTACTTC | CASSDSGDDEQYF
many | TRBJ1-1 | TRBD1 | TRBV7-2 | TGTGCCAGCAAGACAGGGATGAACACTGAAGCTTTCTTT | CASKTGMNTEAFF
many | TRBJ2-7 | - | TRBV25-1 | TGTGCCAGCAGTGGGGACTTAAAGCGCTCCCCGAGCTCCTACGAGCAGTACTTC | CASSGDLKRSPSSYEQYF
many | TRBJ2-5 | - | TRBV5-1 | TGCGCCAGCAGCTCCGTGGGAGAGGGGGAGACCCAGTACTTC | CASSSVGEGETQYF
- | TRBJ1-6 | - | TRBV7-9 | TGTGCCGCGGGTTCACCCCTCCACTTT | CAAGSPLHF
many | TRBJ2-3 | - | TRBV24-1 | TGTGCCACCAGCCCACCAAACCGGGATACGCAGTATTTT | CATSPPNRDTQYF
many | TRBJ2-1 | TRBD2 | TRBV5-1 | TGCGCCAGCAGCCGGGGAGCGGGGGACCTCAATGAGCAGTTCTTC | CASSRGAGDLNEQFF
few | TRBJ2-3 | - | TRBV3-1 | TGTGCCAGCAGCCAAGATTTGGGGGCGGTCACAGATACGCAGTATTTT | CASSQDLGAVTDTQYF
few | TRBJ2-3 | - | TRBV10-3 | TGTGCCATCAGTGACGGGAGCTCCACAGATACGCAGTATTTT | CAISDGSSTDTQYF
many | TRBJ2-3 | TRBD2 | TRBV2 | TGTGCCACCACTAGCGGCTACACAGATACGCAGTATTTT | CATTSGYTDTQYF
- | TRBJ1-2 | TRBD1 | TRBV28 | TGTGCCAGCAGTCCGGGACAGGGGCTTCTTGGCTACACCTTC | CASSPGQGLLGYTF
many | TRBJ1-2 | - | TRBV3-1 | TGTGCCGTAGGGGGACCCTCGCGTGGCTACACCTTC | CAVGGPSRGYTF
medium-sized | TRBJ2-2 | - | TRBV5-1 | TGCGCCAGCAGCCCGGTTCAGGGTGACACCGGGGAGCTGTTTTTT | CASSPVQGDTGELFF
many | TRBJ2-2 | TRBD2 | TRBV20-1 | TGCAGTGCTTTCCCCATAGCGGGAGGGTGGACCGGGGAGCTGTTTTTT | CSAFPIAGGWTGELFF
many | TRBJ2-5 | TRBD2 | TRBV20-1 | TGCAGTGCTAGAGATTCGAGGACTAGCGGGGAGACCCAGTACTTC | CSARDSRTSGETQYF
many | TRBJ2-2 | - | TRBV25-1 | TGTGCCAGTCAACACACCGGGGAGCTGTTTTTT | CASQHTGELFF
many | TRBJ2-1 | TRBD2 | TRBV20-1 | TGCAGTGCTAGTAGCGGGACCAGCTCCTACAATGAGCAGTTCTTC | CSASSGTSSYNEQFF
- | TRBJ2-1 | - | TRBV3-1 | TGTGCCAGCAGCCCGGCCCACTTGACCCGGGTCGGTCATTTCGATGAGCAGTTCTTC | CASSPAHLTRVGHFDEQFF
- | TRBJ2-3 | TRBD2 | TRBV6-1 | TGTGCCAGCAGTGAAGAGGGTCTGGGACTAGCGCAGTATTTT | CASSEEGLGLAQYF
many | TRBJ2-2 | TRBD2 | TRBV12-3/TRBV12-4 | TGTGCCAGCAGTAGACCGGGACTACAGAACACCGGGGAGCTGTTTTTT | CASSRPGLQNTGELFF